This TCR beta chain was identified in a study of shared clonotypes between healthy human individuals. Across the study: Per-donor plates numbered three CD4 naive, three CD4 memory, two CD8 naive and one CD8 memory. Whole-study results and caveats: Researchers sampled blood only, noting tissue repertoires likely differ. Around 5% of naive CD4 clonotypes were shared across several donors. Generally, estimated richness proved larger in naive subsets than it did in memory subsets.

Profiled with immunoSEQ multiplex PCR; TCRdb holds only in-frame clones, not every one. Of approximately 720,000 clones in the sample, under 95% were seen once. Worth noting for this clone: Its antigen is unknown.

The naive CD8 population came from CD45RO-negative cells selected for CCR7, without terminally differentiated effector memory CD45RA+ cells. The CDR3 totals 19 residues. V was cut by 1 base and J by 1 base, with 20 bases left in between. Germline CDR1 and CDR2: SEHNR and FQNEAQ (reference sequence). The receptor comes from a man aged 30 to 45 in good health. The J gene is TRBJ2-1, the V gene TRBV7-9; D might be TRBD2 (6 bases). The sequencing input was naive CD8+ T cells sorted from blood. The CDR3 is CASSLVEGLAEKSYNEQFF. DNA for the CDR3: TGTGCCAGCAGCTTAGTAGAAGGTTTAGCGGAAAAGTCCTACAATGAGCAGTTCTTC.